This passage covers 27 T cell receptor beta chains from one sample sequenced in a study of blood T cell repertoires in COVID-19. Repertoires were generated with immunoSEQ multiplex PCR, while TCRdb's copy carries only in-frame clones and drops some. The table shows some 170,000 clones, with 80% to 90% occurring only once. Sequencing was done on a sample of PBMCs or T cells enriched from blood (not recorded which). These receptor sequences come from a man aged 50 or older who had recovered from COVID-19.

V and J are TRBV28 and TRBJ1-4, with a possible D match to TRBD1 (6 bases). The germline CDR1 and CDR2 sequences are MDHEN and SYDVKM. The CDR3 is 14 residues long. The ends were cut back, 5 bases at V and 4 bases at J, with 11 bases in the middle. CDR3 sequence (DNA): TGTGCCAGCAGTACAGGGTTTCTTAATGAAAAACTGTTTTTT. Its translation is CASSTGFLNEKLFF.

This clone was picked up one time. The chain has TRBV7-7 and TRBJ2-3, with TRBD2 as a possible D gene (7 bases). Germline values: CDR1 SSHAT, CDR2 FNYEAQ (reference sequence). The CDR3 is 14 residues long. V lost 1 base, J lost 6 bases, and 11 bases lay in between. The CDR3 is CASSLGTGGDTQYF. The CDR3 bases are TGTGCCAGCAGCTTAGGGACGGGGGGCGATACGCAGTATTTT.

The chain couples TRBV6-5 to TRBJ2-7, with D perhaps matching TRBD1 (5 bases). Looked up from germline, CDR1 is MNHEY and CDR2 is SVGAGI. V lost 0 bases, J lost 3 bases, and 9 bases lay in between. The CDR3 runs 14 residues. The CDR3 sequence: CASSYSRGGYEQYF. The DNA of the CDR3 is TGTGCCAGCAGTTACTCAAGGGGTGGCTACGAGCAGTACTTC.

The rearrangement links TRBV5-6 to TRBJ1-2; 10 positions match TRBD1. CDR1 is SGHDT and CDR2 is YYEEEE in the germline V gene. J was trimmed by 8 bases and V by 4 bases; bases with no gene match: 5. CDR3 length equals 13 residues. CDR3: CASSGDRGWGYTF. CDR3 sequence (DNA): TGTGCCAGCAGCGGGGACAGGGGCTGGGGCTACACCTTC. The complete variable domain, with remaining parts taken from reference TRBV5-6 and TRBJ1-2, reads DAGVTQSPTHLIKTRGQQVTLRCSPKSGHDTVSWYQQALGQGPQFIFQYYEEEERQRGNFPDRFSGHQFPNYSSELNVNALLLGDSALYLCASSGDRGWGYTFGSGTRLTVV.

The V gene is TRBV6-5, the J gene TRBJ1-6; D perhaps matches TRBD1 (5 bases). CDR1 is MNHEY, CDR2 SVGAGI, per germline. V gave up 0 bases and J gave up 9 bases, with 6 bases separating them. This CDR3 has 13 amino acids. CDR3 loop: CASSYSTGSPLHF. CDR3 bases: TGTGCCAGCAGTTACTCTACAGGTTCACCCCTCCACTTT.

The J gene is TRBJ1-3, the V gene TRBV3-1 (or the pseudogene TRBV3-2); a weak D match, TRBD1 (5 bases). CDR1 is LGHDT and CDR2 is YNNKEL in the germline V gene (reference sequence). The CDR3 has 16 amino acids. The V end was cut by 4 bases, the J end by 0 bases, with 13 bases between. CDR3 nucleotide sequence: TGTGCCAGCAGCCCCTCGGACAAGTCCTCTGGAAACACCATATATTTT. This sequence encodes CASSPSDKSSGNTIYF.

The chain couples TRBV3-1 (or the pseudogene TRBV3-2) to TRBJ1-6; D unclear. CDR1 LGHDT and CDR2 YNNKEL come from the germline V gene (reference sequence). The CDR3 contains 14 residues. V was clipped by 4 bases and J by 8 bases, with 12 bases between them. The CDR3 loop is CASSLSSWDSPLHF. CDR3 nucleotides: TGTGCCAGCAGCCTATCTAGTTGGGATTCACCCCTCCACTTT.

Only one count was recorded for this clone. The CDR3 reads CASTRQGTEAFF. The CDR3, as DNA: TGTGCCAGCACCAGACAGGGAACTGAAGCTTTCTTT. The chain combines TRBV28 with TRBJ1-1; 7 bases line up with TRBD1. This CDR3 spans 12 amino acids. CDR1 and CDR2 from the germline V gene are MDHEN and SYDVKM. The junction had 4 bases not matched to a gene; V was cut back by 7 bases and J by 5 bases.

The rearrangement uses TRBV29-1 and TRBJ2-5, with 7 bases fitting TRBD2. Germline V gene lookup returns CDR1 SQVTM and CDR2 ANQGSEA. The J segment lost 4 bases and the V segment lost 3 bases, leaving 8 bases of the junction unmatched. The CDR3 has 14 residues. DNA for the CDR3: TGCAGCGTTGACCACCGGGGGGTAGGAGAGACCCAGTACTTC. Protein sequence: CSVDHRGVGETQYF.

The rearrangement joins TRBV6-1 to TRBJ2-1; 9 bases line up with TRBD1. The germline V gene encodes CDR1 MNHNS and CDR2 SASEGT. V was pared by 3 bases and J by 1 base, with 1 base of the junction left unmatched. CDR3 length: 15 amino acids. CDR3 in DNA: TGTGCCAGCAGTGAGGGACAGGGTTCCTACAATGAGCAGTTCTTC. Translating it yields CASSEGQGSYNEQFF.

The chain combines TRBV28 with TRBJ1-1, with 9 positions matching TRBD1. V was clipped by 7 bases and J by 1 base; unmatched bases: 7. CDR3 length: 15 residues. CDR1 and CDR2 from the germline V gene are MDHEN and SYDVKM. CDR3 amino acids: CASILDRGGNTEAFF. In nucleotides, the CDR3 is TGTGCCAGCATCCTGGACAGGGGCGGGAACACTGAAGCTTTCTTT.

The chain links TRBV7-7 to TRBJ2-5, with a possible D match to TRBD2 (5 bases). The CDR3 sequence is 15 residues long. Germline V gene sequence: CDR1 SSHAT, CDR2 FNYEAQ (reference sequence). Trimming pared 1 base from V and 5 bases from J, leaving 14 bases between. DNA of the CDR3: TGTGCCAGCAGCTTAGTTCGGAATAGAGGGGAGACCCAGTACTTC. Residues: CASSLVRNRGETQYF.

The table lists this clone with a count of one. This chain links TRBV18 with TRBJ1-6; a possible D gene is TRBD1 (5 bases). The CDR3 length is 15 residues. Germline-derived CDR1 and CDR2 are KGHSH and LQKENI. Trimming cost V 6 bases and J 3 bases, with 12 bases left between them. The CDR3: CASSPGGVYNSPLHF. CDR3 coding DNA: TGTGCCAGCTCCCCGGGGGGGGTCTATAATTCACCCCTCCACTTT.

This clone was observed once. The V gene is TRBV24-1, the J gene TRBJ2-3, with D perhaps matching TRBD1 (6 bases). The germline V gene encodes CDR1 KGHDR and CDR2 SFDVKD. The CDR3 is 16 residues long. The V and J ends lost 3 bases and 2 bases respectively, with 14 bases between them. The CDR3 sequence: CATSDAIGGSTDTQYF. The CDR3 bases are TGTGCCACCAGTGATGCGATAGGGGGATCCACAGATACGCAGTATTTT.

This clone has a single count. The chain links TRBV11-2 to TRBJ2-6; no clear D gene. Looked up from germline, CDR1 is SGHAT and CDR2 is FQNNGV. This CDR3 is 15 amino acids long. V was trimmed by 1 base and J by 4 bases, leaving 8 bases between them. CDR3 DNA: TGTGCCAGCAGCTTAGTCGGGTTCGGGGCCAACGTCCTGACTTTC. Translated: CASSLVGFGANVLTF. Supplemented by reference TRBV11-2 and TRBJ2-6, the full variable domain reads EAGVAQSPRYKIIEKRQSVAFWCNPISGHATLYWYQQILGQGPKLLIQFQNNGVVDDSQLPKDRFSAERLKGVDSTLKIQPAKLEDSAVYLCASSLVGFGANVLTFGAGSRLTVL.

This chain joins TRBV30 and TRBJ2-5; 15 nucleotides line up with TRBD2. CDR1 and CDR2 from the germline V gene are GTSNPN and SVGIG (reference sequence). CDR3 length: 16 amino acids. With 8 bases clipped from V and 4 bases from J, the junction kept 11 bases outside the gene matches. The CDR3 nucleotides read TGTGCCCGGACTAGCGGGGGGGCCAGTTTTGCAGAGACCCAGTACTTC. It codes for CARTSGGASFAETQYF.

This clone was counted between two and nine times. CDR3 in amino acids: CASNPRGDRGYEQYF. The CDR3 DNA reads TGTGCCAGCAATCCAAGGGGGGACAGAGGCTACGAGCAGTACTTC. V gene TRBV6-5 combines with J gene TRBJ2-7; a possible D gene is TRBD1 (7 bases). Germline CDR1 MNHEY, CDR2 SVGAGI. The CDR3 spans 15 residues. V was trimmed by 7 bases and J by 3 bases, leaving 19 bases between them.

The V and J genes are TRBV19 and TRBJ2-3, with D tentatively TRBD2 (5 bases). Trimming left V 3 bases short and J 9 bases short, with 16 bases between. Germline V gene data show CDR1 as LNHDA and CDR2 as SQIVND (reference sequence). The CDR3 loop spans 14 amino acids. The CDR3 nucleotides are TGTGCCAGTAGTATTCCCCCCCCTACGGGGACGCAGTATTTT. Translated, it gives CASSIPPPTGTQYF.

The chain uses TRBV4-1 and TRBJ2-3; 15 nucleotides agree with TRBD2. Germline V gives CDR1 MGHRA, CDR2 YSYEKL. J gave up 1 base and V 4 bases, and 6 bases lay outside the gene matches. This CDR3 is 18 amino acids long. In nucleotides, the CDR3 is TGCGCCAGCAGCCCGGGGACTAGCGGGGGGCTTCGCACAGATACGCAGTATTTT. This gives the protein CASSPGTSGGLRTDTQYF.

CDR3 coding DNA: TGTGCCAGTAGCCCACGGGGGGGAGGCACCGGGGAGCTGTTTTTT. Protein: CASSPRGGGTGELFF. The rearrangement uses TRBV19 and TRBJ2-2, with TRBD2 matching 8 bases. Germline-derived CDR1 and CDR2 are LNHDA and SQIVND (reference sequence). The junction had 7 bases not matched to a gene; V was cut back by 6 bases and J by 4 bases. There are 15 residues in the CDR3.

This clone is a singleton in its sample. This sequence joins TRBV6-1 and TRBJ2-2; 9 nucleotides agree with TRBD1. From germline, CDR1 is MNHNS and CDR2 SASEGT. This CDR3 has 16 residues. V lost 4 bases to trimming and J lost 5 bases; unmatched junction nucleotides: 8. The chain's CDR3 is CASSARGTGRTGELFF. The CDR3 DNA is TGTGCCAGCAGTGCACGAGGGACAGGGAGAACCGGGGAGCTGTTTTTT.

The chain recombines TRBV18 with TRBJ1-1, with TRBD1 identical over 8 bases. This CDR3 region has 13 residues. Germline V gene lookup returns CDR1 KGHSH and CDR2 LQKENI. With 3 bases clipped from V and 8 bases from J, the junction kept 5 bases outside the gene matches. The DNA for the CDR3 is TGTGCCAGCTCACCCCTAGGACAGGGAGAAGCTTTCTTT. Protein product: CASSPLGQGEAFF.

This clone came up many times. The rearrangement links TRBV6-5 to TRBJ1-4; a weak D match, TRBD1 (6 bases). The CDR3 covers 14 residues. Deletions cut 5 bases from V and 2 bases from J, with 9 bases between. Germline CDR1 MNHEY, CDR2 SVGAGI. CDR3: CASSNRATNEKLFF. Written as DNA, the CDR3 is TGTGCCAGCAGTAACAGGGCGACTAATGAAAAACTGTTTTTT.

The rearrangement uses TRBV28 and TRBJ2-7, with 10 bases fitting TRBD1. CDR3 length: 14 residues. V lost 2 bases and J lost 8; bases outside the gene matches: 6. CDR1 is MDHEN, CDR2 SYDVKM, per germline. The CDR3 protein is CASSLSMGQGKQYF. CDR3 nucleotide sequence: TGTGCCAGCAGTTTAAGCATGGGACAGGGGAAGCAGTACTTC.

This clone was counted a few times. The chain links TRBV18 to TRBJ2-7, with D perhaps TRBD2 (7 bases). Per germline, CDR1 KGHSH and CDR2 LQKENI. V was pared by 6 bases and J by 2 bases, with 14 bases between. The CDR3 is 14 residues long. The CDR3 DNA reads as TGTGCCAGCTCGGGGGGGGGCCCAACCTACGAGCAGTACTTC. Its protein is CASSGGGPTYEQYF.

This chain connects TRBV30 to TRBJ1-3; possibly TRBD1 for D (5 bases). The germline V and J ends were trimmed by 4 bases and 2 bases, with 12 bases remaining between them. Per germline, CDR1 GTSNPN and CDR2 SVGIG (reference sequence). This CDR3 has 14 residues. The chain's CDR3 is CAWNLEGPGNTIYF. The CDR3 bases are TGTGCCTGGAATCTGGAGGGACCTGGAAACACCATATATTTT.

This clone was detected only once. This sequence joins TRBV2 and TRBJ1-4; TRBD1 matches at 7 bases. V lost 6 bases and J lost 8; bases outside the gene matches: 6. The germline V gene has CDR1 SNHLY and CDR2 FYNNEI. This CDR3 comprises 13 residues. The CDR3 sequence: CASRGQNIEKLFF. CDR3 DNA: TGTGCCAGCAGGGGACAGAACATCGAAAAACTGTTTTTT.